Listed below are T cell receptor beta chains from one sample, sequenced in a study of CD8 T cells in Susac syndrome. TCRdb re-derived calls from the immunoSEQ multiplex PCR reads in MiXCR, one entry per CDR3 protein. The repertoire holds fewer than 90,000 distinct CDR3 sequences, approximately 93% seen once, with more than 0.4% in the top ten. Sequenced sample: CD8+ T cells from PBMCs. All receptors derive from a human donor with Susac syndrome. CDR3s include the opening cysteine and the closing phenylalanine or tryptophan.

V	J	CDR3
TRBV4-1	TRBJ2-1	CASSQSSEQYNEQFF
TRBV19	TRBJ2-1	CASRYGGSSNEQFF
TRBV4-1	TRBJ1-5	CASSPTSMLDTSNQPQHF
TRBV20-1	TRBJ1-2	CSAVPAGGQLNYGYTF
TRBV4-3	TRBJ1-4	CASSQVLAGGNEKLFF
TRBV6-2/TRBV6-3	TRBJ2-1	CASRGGALYNEQFF
TRBV18	TRBJ2-2	CASSPPGTYTGELFF
TRBV4-3	TRBJ2-4	CASSLGAVSAKNIQYF
TRBV11-2	TRBJ2-2	CASSATSDLYTGELFF
TRBV6-2/TRBV6-3	TRBJ1-1	CASTQWVNTEAFF
TRBV9	TRBJ2-2	CASSPSGTLMNTGELFF
TRBV7-9	TRBJ2-5	CASSFSGTREETQYF
TRBV7-6	TRBJ1-1	CASSLGQLTEAFF
TRBV2	TRBJ2-2	CASRDGISNTGELFF
TRBV6-5	TRBJ2-7	CASSTPGTGPYEQYF
TRBV6-1	TRBJ1-5	CASEKGRENQPQHF
TRBV9	TRBJ1-1	CASSTLISPNTEAFF
TRBV5-1	TRBJ2-3	CASSPRGMPDVTSTDTQYF
TRBV29-1	TRBJ2-3	CSVAGLAKDTQYF
TRBV4-2	TRBJ2-7	CASSQRVVGQGGEQYF
TRBV6-6	TRBJ2-2	CASSYLGTGHTGELFF
TRBV7-2	TRBJ2-1	CASSLGDSPEREQFF
TRBV6-5	TRBJ2-5	CASIGRNQETQYF
TRBV11-2	TRBJ2-7	CASSSGQAPYEQYF
TRBV5-1	TRBJ2-6	CASSFGRTSGDSGANVLTF
TRBV28	TRBJ2-3	CASSLDRDTQYF
TRBV11-2	TRBJ2-4	CASSHKKRSRDREYRLAKNIQYF
TRBV27	TRBJ1-1	CASSASVIGTEAFF
TRBV5-6	TRBJ2-7	CASSGEIHYEQYF
TRBV7-9	TRBJ2-3	CASSPISDSWDTQYF
TRBV7-9	TRBJ2-3	CASSPKRRLGPDTQYF
TRBV12-3/TRBV12-4	TRBJ1-6	CASSPRPRGNSPLHF
TRBV29-1	TRBJ2-1	CSVGLDLYNEQFF
TRBV3-1	TRBJ2-5	CASSTYRGSTETQYF
TRBV7-9	TRBJ2-7	CASSFSGQASYEQYF
TRBV6-5	TRBJ2-1	CASSYSKTGASYNEQFF
TRBV29-1	TRBJ2-7	CSVGDTAYEQYF
TRBV3-1	TRBJ2-1	CASSQSASYNEQFF
TRBV7-9	TRBJ2-1	CASSYGRRYNEQFF
TRBV4-3	TRBJ2-4	CASSHETGVRAKNIQYF
TRBV5-1	TRBJ2-3	CASSLVGDRTTDTQYF
TRBV20-1	TRBJ1-6	CSARETGGDSPLHF
TRBV9	TRBJ2-7	CASSVDGGSSYEQYF
TRBV3-1	TRBJ1-2	CASGDLQGPNYGYTF
TRBV7-2	TRBJ2-1	CASSFTLAGGIYEQFF
TRBV6-6	TRBJ2-2	CASSFLAGGETGELFF
TRBV5-4	TRBJ1-2	CASSRDSGQVNRYTF
TRBV9	TRBJ2-1	CASSQWGGSYNEQFF
TRBV20-1	TRBJ2-3	CSAQSLSSTDTQYF
TRBV30	TRBJ1-1	CAWSYVGATEAFF
TRBV29-1	TRBJ2-1	CSVSRSTVGNEQFF
TRBV2	TRBJ1-4	CASAPGATNEKLFF
TRBV12-3/TRBV12-4	TRBJ2-3	CASSPLQGSTDTQYF
TRBV9	TRBJ2-7	CASSLSGLSYEQYF
TRBV6-1	TRBJ2-7	CASSDVGQILYEQYF